This record looks at one T cell receptor (beta chain) sequence and its context. The antigen is undetermined. In the same sample, other DNA sequences code for this CDR3. Some clones are missing from TCRdb's copy, which holds only in-frame ones; the method was immunoSEQ multiplex PCR. The sample carries hundreds of thousands of clones, 95% recorded once. Positive CCR7 selection of CD45RO-negative cells yielded the naive CD8 cells, and terminally differentiated effector memory CD45RA+ cells were excluded. Only Caucasian adults living in Nashville, Tennessee served as donors. The data originate from a study of shared clonotypes between healthy human individuals. Study-level points and caveats: The study generally estimated greater richness for naive than memory subsets.

Trimming removed 3 bases from V and 2 bases from J, with 9 bases in between. Germline V gene sequence: CDR1 SGDLS, CDR2 YYNGEE. The CDR3 extends over 13 amino acids. This TCR was sampled from a young woman in good health. The sequencing input was naive CD8+ T cells sorted from blood. The rearrangement joins TRBV9 to TRBJ2-7; D is perhaps TRBD1 (6 bases). The CDR3 is CASSGTATYEQYF. The CDR3, as DNA: TGTGCCAGCAGCGGGACAGCTACCTACGAGCAGTACTTC. Drawing the rest from reference TRBV9 and TRBJ2-7, the complete variable domain is DSGVTQTPKHLITATGQRVTLRCSPRSGDLSVYWYQQSLDQGLQFLIQYYNGEERAKGNILERFSAQQFPDLHSELNLSSLELGDSALYFCASSGTATYEQYFGPGTRLTVT.